The 24 T cell receptor beta chains listed next were all sequenced from one sample in a study of blood T cells in healthy people across ages. Primed by a sample-barcoded 5' primer and a J-beta primer mix, a second PCR proceeded for roughly 6 to 12 cycles. TCRdb analysed the 5' RACE reads with MiXCR anew, one entry per CDR3 protein. The table records hundreds of thousands of distinct CDR3 sequences, about 59% of them present only once. Sequencing used blood. These receptors were taken from a man younger than 45 in good health.

This chain connects TRBV20-1 to TRBJ2-1; TRBD1 matches at 8 bases. Germline CDR1 is DFQATT and CDR2 is SNEGSKA (reference sequence). The CDR3 runs 15 residues. J lost 4 bases, V lost 1 base, and 6 bases had no gene match. CDR3 protein: CSARADRVIYNEQFF. CDR3 DNA: TGCAGTGCTAGAGCGGACAGGGTTATTTACAATGAGCAGTTCTTC.

This chain uses TRBV5-1 with TRBJ1-2, with TRBD1 identical over 7 bases. Trimming at V came to 5 bases and at J to 2 bases, leaving 0 bases not matched to a gene. The CDR3 is 12 amino acids. Germline CDR1 is SGHRS and CDR2 is YFSETQ. The CDR3 DNA reads as TGCGCCAGCAGACAGGGGAACTATGGCTACACCTTC. This codes for CASRQGNYGYTF.

The V and J genes are TRBV20-1 and TRBJ2-6; 7 bases are a match to TRBD1. Germline assignment: CDR1 DFQATT and CDR2 SNEGSKA (reference sequence). The V segment lost 7 bases and the J segment 0 bases; nucleotides outside the gene matches: 9. CDR3 length equals 16 residues. CDR3 DNA sequence: TGCAGTGGCCGGGACAGCCGTTACTCTGGGGCCAACGTCCTGACTTTC. Translated, it gives CSGRDSRYSGANVLTF.

This clonotype has only one observation. The V call is TRBV12-3 or TRBV12-4, the J call TRBJ2-7; 8 positions match TRBD2. V shed 7 bases and J 12 bases; nucleotides not matched to a gene: 8. CDR3 length: 11 residues. The CDR3 is CASTASGGRYF. The CDR3, as DNA: TGTGCCAGCACCGCAAGCGGGGGTCGGTACTTC.

This rearrangement joins TRBV29-1 to TRBJ1-2, with 7 nucleotides matching TRBD1. V shed 6 bases and J 4 bases; nucleotides not matched to a gene: 8. From germline, CDR1 is SQVTM and CDR2 ANQGSEA. The CDR3 loop spans 13 amino acids. CDR3 coding DNA: TGCAGCGTCGAGAGACAGGGTGGCTATGGCTACACCTTC. Amino acid sequence: CSVERQGGYGYTF.

The genes are TRBV28 and TRBJ2-3; TRBD1 matches at 7 bases. V was clipped by 4 bases and J by 2 bases; unmatched bases: 12. The CDR3 covers 17 residues. Germline V lookup: CDR1 MDHEN, CDR2 SYDVKM. CDR3 bases: TGTGCCAGCAGTTGGGGCAGGGGGTATACGGACACAGATACGCAGTATTTT. Translation gives CASSWGRGYTDTDTQYF.

The chain couples TRBV4-1 to TRBJ2-7; a possible D gene is TRBD2 (5 bases). Near its end, the DNA agrees better with TRBJ2-5, so the J call may be wrong. The CDR3 totals 13 residues. Germline lookup yields CDR1 MGHRA and CDR2 YSYEKL. Here the CDR3 reads CASSQVPGVTQYF. DNA of the CDR3: TGCGCCAGCAGCCAAGTCCCCGGGGTGACCCAGTACTTC.

The J gene is TRBJ2-1, the V gene TRBV6-2 or TRBV6-3, with D tentatively TRBD2 (5 bases). The CDR3 contains 16 residues. Between the trimmed V and J ends, which lost 4 bases and 0 bases, there was a span of 13 bases. Per the germline V gene, CDR1 is MNHEY and CDR2 is SVGEGT. The CDR3 is CASSSGLSGSYNEQFF. The CDR3 DNA is TGTGCCAGCAGTTCCGGACTTTCCGGCTCCTACAATGAGCAGTTCTTC.

The chain combines TRBV12-3 or TRBV12-4 with TRBJ2-7; D gene uncertain. The CDR3 sequence is 14 residues long. V was trimmed by 6 bases and J by 0 bases, leaving 12 bases between them. CDR3 residues: CASSLDDNSYEQYF. CDR3 sequence (DNA): TGTGCCAGCAGCCTGGACGACAACTCCTACGAGCAGTACTTC.

The V gene is TRBV9, the J gene TRBJ2-1, with 11 bases matching TRBD2. V shed 6 bases and J 4 bases; nucleotides not matched to a gene: 18. CDR1 is SGDLS, CDR2 YYNGEE, per germline. This CDR3 has 19 residues. The CDR3 spells CASTPLVPTSGVLYNEQFF. The CDR3 bases are TGTGCCAGCACCCCTCTTGTCCCGACTAGCGGGGTTTTATACAATGAGCAGTTCTTC.

The V gene is TRBV28, the J gene TRBJ2-1; D may be TRBD2 (6 bases). The V gene lost 5 bases and the J gene lost 4 bases, with 15 bases spanning the gap. Per the germline V gene, CDR1 is MDHEN and CDR2 is SYDVKM. The CDR3 contains 15 residues. CDR3: CASSRPVAGYNEQFF. In DNA form, the CDR3 reads TGTGCCAGCAGTCGGCCCGTTGCGGGGTACAATGAGCAGTTCTTC.

The chain links TRBV4-3 to TRBJ2-5; D perhaps matches TRBD1 (6 bases). Germline CDR1 is LGHNA and CDR2 is YSLEER. Trimming stripped 2 bases from V and 5 bases from J, with 12 bases between. The CDR3 has 14 residues. CDR3 amino acids: CASSQKQGSETQYF. CDR3 nucleotides: TGCGCCAGCAGCCAAAAACAGGGTTCCGAGACCCAGTACTTC.

The rearrangement uses TRBV29-1 and TRBJ2-4, with D unresolved. The J call may be in error: the DNA end matches TRBJ2-7 better. Germline values: CDR1 SQVTM, CDR2 ANQGSEA. This CDR3 contains 13 residues. CDR3 region: CSVEDPQNYEQYF. The DNA for the CDR3 is TGCAGCGTTGAAGACCCACAGAACTACGAGCAGTACTTC.

The rearrangement joins TRBV7-2 to TRBJ1-4; the D gene is possibly TRBD1 (6 bases). Germline CDR1 and CDR2: SGHTA and FQGNSA. The ends were cut back, 5 bases at V and 10 bases at J, with 20 bases in the middle. The CDR3 covers 15 residues. CDR3 DNA: TGTGCCAGCAGCCGGACAGAGGACCCTGTTGGAAAACTGTTTTTT. As protein: CASSRTEDPVGKLFF.

This chain uses TRBV7-2 with TRBJ1-2, with 7 bases lining up with TRBD1. Germline V gives CDR1 SGHTA, CDR2 FQGNSA. This CDR3 comprises 15 residues. Trimming took 5 bases from V and 2 from J; bases not matched to a gene: 8. As DNA, the CDR3 is TGTGCCAGCAGCCGGATGGGGACAGAGAACTATGGCTACACCTTC. It encodes CASSRMGTENYGYTF.

The chain has TRBV20-1 and TRBJ2-5; 9 nucleotides agree with TRBD1. The CDR3 loop spans 12 amino acids. The V gene's germline CDR1 is DFQATT and CDR2 SNEGSKA (reference sequence). Unmatched junction bases numbered 4, after V lost 0 bases and J lost 11 bases. The chain's CDR3 is CSARDDRGNQYF. As DNA, the CDR3 is TGCAGTGCTAGAGATGACAGGGGGAATCAGTACTTC.

V gene TRBV10-3 combines with J gene TRBJ2-1, with D perhaps TRBD1 or TRBD2 (5 bases each). The length of the CDR3 is 16 residues. V lost 10 bases to trimming and J lost 6 bases, with 25 bases between them. Germline V lookup: CDR1 ENHRY, CDR2 SYGVKD. The CDR3 reads CATSSALGGLGNEQFF. CDR3 DNA: TGTGCCACCAGCTCCGCCCTTGGGGGATTAGGCAATGAGCAGTTCTTC.

J is TRBJ2-1 and V is TRBV5-1, with 9 bases that match TRBD1. CDR1 SGHRS and CDR2 YFSETQ come from the germline V gene. This CDR3 contains 14 residues. The V and J ends lost 8 bases and 6 bases, in that order; junction bases with no gene match: 9. CDR3 sequence reads: CASGQGFGSNEQFF. CDR3 DNA: TGCGCCAGTGGACAGGGGTTCGGGTCCAATGAGCAGTTCTTC.

This clonotype showed up just once. The chain joins TRBV6-4 to TRBJ2-7, with 12 positions matching TRBD2. Germline V lookup: CDR1 MRHNA, CDR2 SNTAGT. CDR3 size: 21 residues. With 3 bases clipped from V and 0 bases from J, the junction kept 18 bases outside the gene matches. CDR3 bases: TGTGCCAGCAGTGAGACTAGCGGGGGCTTCGTTAAACCAATATTCTCCTACGAGCAGTACTTC. It is translated as CASSETSGGFVKPIFSYEQYF.

In its sample, this clonotype was seen a few times. The chain couples TRBV20-1 to TRBJ2-5; unclear D gene. V was pared by 2 bases and J by 9 bases, with 13 bases between. Germline V gene data show CDR1 as DFQATT and CDR2 as SNEGSKA (reference sequence). The CDR3 loop spans 12 amino acids. The CDR3, as DNA: TGCAGTGCTAGATCTAGTAGTTTGGCCCAGTACTTC. Protein sequence: CSARSSSLAQYF.

V gene TRBV12-3 or TRBV12-4 combines with J gene TRBJ2-5, with 10 positions matching TRBD2. This CDR3 has 15 amino acids. V lost 8 bases and J lost 3; bases outside the gene matches: 9. For the CDR3, the DNA is TGTGCCAGCCTACGAACTAGCGGGGCAGAAGAGACCCAGTACTTC. Translating it yields CASLRTSGAEETQYF.

The chain links TRBV20-1 to TRBJ1-5; no clear D. Germline assignment: CDR1 DFQATT and CDR2 SNEGSKA (reference sequence). Between the trimmed V and J ends, which lost 5 bases and 4 bases, there was a span of 18 bases. The CDR3 has 15 amino acids. The CDR3 sequence: CSAQEVGRLNQPQHF. In nucleotides, the CDR3 is TGCAGTGCTCAGGAGGTCGGGCGGTTAAATCAGCCCCAGCATTTT.

In its sample, this clonotype was seen a few times. The chain couples TRBV11-1 to TRBJ1-1; 11 positions agree with TRBD1. The V gene's germline CDR1 is SGHAT and CDR2 FQDESV (reference sequence). This CDR3 has 17 amino acids. The V segment lost 7 bases and the J segment 1 base; nucleotides outside the gene matches: 11. The CDR3 DNA reads as TGTGCCAGCACGCGGACAGGGGGCAATAGGGGGAACACTGAAGCTTTCTTT. Residues: CASTRTGGNRGNTEAFF.

The rearrangement uses TRBV7-9 and TRBJ1-5; maybe TRBD1 (5 bases). Trimming pared 5 bases from V and 5 bases from J, leaving 10 bases between. Germline CDR1 is SEHNR and CDR2 is FQNEAQ (reference sequence). The CDR3 loop spans 13 amino acids. The CDR3 loop reads CASSPGLYQPQHF. The CDR3 region has the DNA TGTGCCAGCAGCCCGGGACTGTATCAGCCCCAGCATTTT.